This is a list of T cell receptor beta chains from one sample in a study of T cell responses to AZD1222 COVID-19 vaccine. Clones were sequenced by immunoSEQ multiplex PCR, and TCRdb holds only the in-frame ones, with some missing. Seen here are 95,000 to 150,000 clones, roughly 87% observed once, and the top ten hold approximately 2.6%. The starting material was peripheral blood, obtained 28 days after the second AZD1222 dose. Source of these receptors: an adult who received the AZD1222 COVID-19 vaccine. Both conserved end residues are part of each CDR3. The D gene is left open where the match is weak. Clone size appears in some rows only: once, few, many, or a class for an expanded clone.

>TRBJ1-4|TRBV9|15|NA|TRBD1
TGTGCCAGCAGCGTCACGGGACAGGGAGGTGAAAAACTGTTTTTT
CASSVTGQGGEKLFF
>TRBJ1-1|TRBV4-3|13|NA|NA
TGCGCCAGCAGCCAAGATCCTAGGACTGAAGCTTTCTTT
CASSQDPRTEAFF
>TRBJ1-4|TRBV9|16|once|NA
TGTGCCAGCAGCGTAGGTCGGGGCCCCGGGCGGGAAAAACTGTTTTTT
CASSVGRGPGREKLFF
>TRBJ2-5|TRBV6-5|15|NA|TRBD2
TGTGCCAGCCAAAATAGCGGGGGGGAATGGGAGACCCAGTACTTC
CASQNSGGEWETQYF
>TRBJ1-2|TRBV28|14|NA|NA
TGTGCCAGCAGTGAGGGCAGCCTAAACTATGGCTACACCTTC
CASSEGSLNYGYTF
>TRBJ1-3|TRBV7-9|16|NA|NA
TGTGCCAGCAGCGAAGGACAGCTCGACACTGGAAACACCATATATTTT
CASSEGQLDTGNTIYF
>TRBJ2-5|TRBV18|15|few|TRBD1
TGTGCCAGCTCACCACCGGGACAGGGACAAGAGACCCAGTACTTC
CASSPPGQGQETQYF
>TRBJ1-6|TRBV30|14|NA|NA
TGTGCCTGGATCCCCAGGCGTGGTAATTCACCCCTCCACTTT
CAWIPRRGNSPLHF
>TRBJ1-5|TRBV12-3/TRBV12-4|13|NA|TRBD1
TGTGCCACCAAACAGGGGGCTAGTCAGCCCCAGCATTTT
CATKQGASQPQHF
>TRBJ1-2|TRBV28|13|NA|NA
TGTGCCAGCAGTTTGAGGGGAGTGTATGGCTACACCTTC
CASSLRGVYGYTF
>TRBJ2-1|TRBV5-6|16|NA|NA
TGTGCCAGCAGCTTGGGTGGCAGGGGAGGATACAATGAGCAGTTCTTC
CASSLGGRGGYNEQFF
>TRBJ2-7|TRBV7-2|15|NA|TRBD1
TGTGCCAGCAGCTTAGGGTGGACAGGGGTTCACGAGCAGTACTTC
CASSLGWTGVHEQYF